Described below is a single T cell receptor beta chain sequence and its context. Its target is not known. Only in-frame clones appear in the TCRdb table, and some are missing; sequencing was by immunoSEQ multiplex PCR. The repertoire holds about 98,000 clones, with around 85% as singletons. These data are taken from a study of cytomegalovirus exposure and HLA in healthy donors. Study-wide points: There were some public TCRs occurring in many donors, but most TCR sequences were rare. Reported results showed that the classifier diagnosed cytomegalovirus status with high specificity and sensitivity. Investigators reported more than 150 TCR beta chains as tied to cytomegalovirus. Subsequent analysis revealed that first-cohort TCR clusters tended to co-occur in the 95 to 150 validation repertoires.

Per germline, CDR1 WNHNN and CDR2 SYGVQD (reference sequence). Trimming shortened V by 1 base and J by 0 bases, and 8 bases separated the two germline ends. This CDR3 spans 15 amino acids. J is TRBJ2-3 and V is TRBV10-1, with TRBD1 as a possible D gene (5 bases). The TCR originated in a woman between 25 and 40 years old in good health and CMV-seronegative. Sample: PBMCs. For the CDR3, the DNA is TGCGCCAGCAGTGAGTGGACAACGAGCACAGATACGCAGTATTTT. Protein sequence: CASSEWTTSTDTQYF.